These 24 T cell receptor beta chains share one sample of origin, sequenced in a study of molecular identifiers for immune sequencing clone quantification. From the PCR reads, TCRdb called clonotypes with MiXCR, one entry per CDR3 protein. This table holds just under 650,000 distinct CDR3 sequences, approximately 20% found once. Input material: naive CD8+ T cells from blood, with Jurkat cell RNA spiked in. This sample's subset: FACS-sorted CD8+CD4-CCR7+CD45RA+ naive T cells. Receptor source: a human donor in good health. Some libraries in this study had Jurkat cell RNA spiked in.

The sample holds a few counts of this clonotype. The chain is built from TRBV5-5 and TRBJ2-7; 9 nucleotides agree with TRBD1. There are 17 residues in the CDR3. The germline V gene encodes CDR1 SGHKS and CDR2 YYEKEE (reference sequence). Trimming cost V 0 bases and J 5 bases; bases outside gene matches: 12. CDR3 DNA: TGTGCCAGCAGCTTGGCCCCCCCGACAGGGGGGGCCGACGAGCAGTACTTC. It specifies CASSLAPPTGGADEQYF.

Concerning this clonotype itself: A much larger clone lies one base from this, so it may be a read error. The CDR3 DNA reads TGTGCCACCAGCAATATTGGGACAGGGGGCTTGAAGACCCAGTACTTC. Translating gives CATSNIGTGGLKTQYF. The V and J genes are TRBV15 and TRBJ2-5; the match to TRBD1 covers 12 bases. Per the germline V gene, CDR1 is LNHNV and CDR2 is YYDKDF (reference sequence). The CDR3 is made up of 16 amino acids. The V gene end was trimmed by 4 bases and the J gene end by 6 bases; junction bases not matched to a gene: 9.

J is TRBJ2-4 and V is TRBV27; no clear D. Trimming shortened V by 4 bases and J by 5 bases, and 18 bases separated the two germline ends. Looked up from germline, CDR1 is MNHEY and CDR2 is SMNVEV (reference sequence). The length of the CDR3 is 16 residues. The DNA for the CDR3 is TGTGCCAGCAGTTCCATCCACGTCCCTGCCGAAAACATTCAGTACTTC. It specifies CASSSIHVPAENIQYF.

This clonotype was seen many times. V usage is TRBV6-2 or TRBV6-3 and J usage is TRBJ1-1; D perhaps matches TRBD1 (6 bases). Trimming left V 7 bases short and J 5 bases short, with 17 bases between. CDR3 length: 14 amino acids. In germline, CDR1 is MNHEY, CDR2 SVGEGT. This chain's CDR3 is CASTSRGLWTEAFF. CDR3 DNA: TGTGCCAGCACTTCAAGGGGGTTGTGGACTGAAGCTTTCTTT.

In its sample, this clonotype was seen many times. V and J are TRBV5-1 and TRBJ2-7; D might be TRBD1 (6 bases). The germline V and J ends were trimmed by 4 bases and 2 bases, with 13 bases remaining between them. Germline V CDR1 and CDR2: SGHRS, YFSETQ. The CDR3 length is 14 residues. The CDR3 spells CASSAETGPYEQYF. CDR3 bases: TGCGCCAGCAGCGCCGAAACAGGGCCCTACGAGCAGTACTTC.

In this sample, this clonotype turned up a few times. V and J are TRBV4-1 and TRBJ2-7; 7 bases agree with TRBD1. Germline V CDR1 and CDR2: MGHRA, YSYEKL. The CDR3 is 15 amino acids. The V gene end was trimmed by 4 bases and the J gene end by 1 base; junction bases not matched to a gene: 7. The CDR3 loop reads CASSPTQQGSYEQYF. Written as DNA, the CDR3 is TGCGCCAGCAGCCCGACGCAACAGGGGTCCTACGAGCAGTACTTC.

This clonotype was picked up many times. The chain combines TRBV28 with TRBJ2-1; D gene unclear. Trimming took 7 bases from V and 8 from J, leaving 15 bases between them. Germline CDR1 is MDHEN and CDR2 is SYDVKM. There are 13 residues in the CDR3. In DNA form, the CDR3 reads TGTGCCAGCAAACCTCGACCCCGTCATGAGCAGTTCTTC. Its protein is CASKPRPRHEQFF.

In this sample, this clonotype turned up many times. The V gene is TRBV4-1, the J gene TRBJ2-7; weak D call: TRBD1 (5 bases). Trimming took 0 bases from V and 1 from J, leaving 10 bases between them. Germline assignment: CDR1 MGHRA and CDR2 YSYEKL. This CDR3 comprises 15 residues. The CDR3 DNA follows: TGCGCCAGCAGCCAAGATCCAGGGCCTTCCTACGAGCAGTACTTC. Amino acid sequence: CASSQDPGPSYEQYF.

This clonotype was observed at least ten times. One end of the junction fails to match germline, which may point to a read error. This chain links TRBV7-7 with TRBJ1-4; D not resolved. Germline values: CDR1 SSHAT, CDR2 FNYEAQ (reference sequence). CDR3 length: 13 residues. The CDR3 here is CASSLHSGEKLFF. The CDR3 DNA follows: TGTGCTAGCAGCTTACACTCCGGTGAAAAACTGTTTTTT.

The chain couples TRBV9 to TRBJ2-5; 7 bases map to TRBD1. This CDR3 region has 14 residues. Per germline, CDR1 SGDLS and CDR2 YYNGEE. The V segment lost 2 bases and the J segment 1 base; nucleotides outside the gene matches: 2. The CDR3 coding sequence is TGTGCCAGCAGCGTGACAGGGACCCAAGAGACCCAGTACTTC. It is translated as CASSVTGTQETQYF.

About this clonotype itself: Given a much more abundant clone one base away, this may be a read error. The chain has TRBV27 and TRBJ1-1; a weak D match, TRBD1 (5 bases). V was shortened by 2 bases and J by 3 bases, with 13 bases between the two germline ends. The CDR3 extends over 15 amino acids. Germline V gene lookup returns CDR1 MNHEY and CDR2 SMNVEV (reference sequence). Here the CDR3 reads CASSLMGRKDTEAFF. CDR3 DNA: TGTGCCAGCAGTTTAATGGGGCGGAAGGACACTGAAGCTTTCTTT.

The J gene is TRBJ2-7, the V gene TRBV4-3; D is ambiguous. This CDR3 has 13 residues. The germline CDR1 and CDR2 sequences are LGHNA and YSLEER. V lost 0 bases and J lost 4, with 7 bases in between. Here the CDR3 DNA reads TGCGCCAGCAGCCAAGACGAAGCGTACGAGCAGTACTTC. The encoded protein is CASSQDEAYEQYF.

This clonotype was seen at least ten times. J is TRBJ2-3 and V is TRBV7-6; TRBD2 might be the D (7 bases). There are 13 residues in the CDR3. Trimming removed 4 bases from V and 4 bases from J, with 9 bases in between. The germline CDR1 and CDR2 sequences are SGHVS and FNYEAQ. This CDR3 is CASSWGGPDTQYF. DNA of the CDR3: TGTGCCAGCAGCTGGGGGGGGCCAGATACGCAGTATTTT.

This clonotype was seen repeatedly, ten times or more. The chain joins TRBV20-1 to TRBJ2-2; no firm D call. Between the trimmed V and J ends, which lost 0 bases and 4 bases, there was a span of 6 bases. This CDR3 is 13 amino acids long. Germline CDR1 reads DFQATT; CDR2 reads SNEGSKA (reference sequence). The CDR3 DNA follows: TGCAGTGCTAGAGATGGCATCACCGGGGAGCTGTTTTTT. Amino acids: CSARDGITGELFF.

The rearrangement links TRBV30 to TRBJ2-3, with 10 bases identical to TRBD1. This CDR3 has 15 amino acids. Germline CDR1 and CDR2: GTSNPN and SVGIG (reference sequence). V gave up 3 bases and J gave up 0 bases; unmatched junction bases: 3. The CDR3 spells CAWRPGQGSTDTQYF. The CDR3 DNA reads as TGTGCCTGGAGACCGGGACAGGGGAGCACAGATACGCAGTATTTT.

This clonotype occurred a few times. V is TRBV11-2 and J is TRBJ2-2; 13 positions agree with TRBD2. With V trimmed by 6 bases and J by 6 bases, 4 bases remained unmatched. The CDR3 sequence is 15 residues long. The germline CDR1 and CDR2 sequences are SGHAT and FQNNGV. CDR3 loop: CASRGLAGAPGELFF. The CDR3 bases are TGTGCCAGCAGAGGACTAGCGGGAGCCCCCGGGGAGCTGTTTTTT. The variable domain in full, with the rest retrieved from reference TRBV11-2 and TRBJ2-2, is EAGVAQSPRYKIIEKRQSVAFWCNPISGHATLYWYQQILGQGPKLLIQFQNNGVVDDSQLPKDRFSAERLKGVDSTLKIQPAKLEDSAVYLCASRGLAGAPGELFFGEGSRLTVL.

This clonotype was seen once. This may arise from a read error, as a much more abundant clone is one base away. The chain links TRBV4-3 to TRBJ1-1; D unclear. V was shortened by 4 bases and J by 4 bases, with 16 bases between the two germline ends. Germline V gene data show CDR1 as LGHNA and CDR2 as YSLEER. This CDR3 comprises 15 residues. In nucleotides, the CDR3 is TGCGCCAGCAGCCGAGAAATTAAGGGTAGCACTGAAGCTTTCTTT. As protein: CASSREIKGSTEAFF.

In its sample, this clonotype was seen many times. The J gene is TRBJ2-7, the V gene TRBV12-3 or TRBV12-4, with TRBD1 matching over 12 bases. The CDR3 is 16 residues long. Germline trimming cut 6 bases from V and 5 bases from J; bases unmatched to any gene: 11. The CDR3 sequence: CASSGEGQGAAHEQYF. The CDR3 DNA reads TGTGCCAGCAGCGGAGAGGGACAGGGGGCGGCCCACGAGCAGTACTTC.

Written as DNA, the CDR3 is TGCGCCAGCAGCTTTACGAGAAGGACTAGCGATAGCTACGAGCAGTACTTC. It encodes CASSFTRRTSDSYEQYF. This chain uses TRBV5-1 with TRBJ2-7; 9 bases agree with TRBD2. Per the germline V gene, CDR1 is SGHRS and CDR2 is YFSETQ. V trimming: 2 bases; J trimming: 3 bases; junction bases outside the gene matches: 12. CDR3 length: 17 residues.

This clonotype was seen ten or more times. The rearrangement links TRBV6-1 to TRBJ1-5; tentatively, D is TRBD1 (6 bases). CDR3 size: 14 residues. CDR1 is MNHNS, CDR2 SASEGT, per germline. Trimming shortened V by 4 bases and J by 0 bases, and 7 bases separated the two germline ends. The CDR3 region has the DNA TGTGCCAGCAGTGGGGACAATAGCAATCAGCCCCAGCATTTT. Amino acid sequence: CASSGDNSNQPQHF.

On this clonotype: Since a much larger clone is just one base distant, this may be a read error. This chain's CDR3 is CASSQEYTGTWREKLFF. The CDR3 bases are TGTGCCAGCAGCCAAGAATATACCGGGACATGGAGGGAAAAACTGTTTTTT. The chain carries TRBV4-2 and TRBJ1-4, with D perhaps TRBD1 (6 bases). Trimming removed 0 bases at V and 8 bases at J, with 19 bases between. Per germline, CDR1 LGHNA and CDR2 YNFKEQ. The CDR3 has 17 residues.

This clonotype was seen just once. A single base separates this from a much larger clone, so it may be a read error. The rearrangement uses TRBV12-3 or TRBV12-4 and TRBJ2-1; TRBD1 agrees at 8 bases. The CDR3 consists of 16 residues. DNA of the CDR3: TGTGCCAGCAGGCGCTCCTCAGGGGGCAACTACAATGGGCAGTTCTTC. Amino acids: CASRRSSGGNYNGQFF.

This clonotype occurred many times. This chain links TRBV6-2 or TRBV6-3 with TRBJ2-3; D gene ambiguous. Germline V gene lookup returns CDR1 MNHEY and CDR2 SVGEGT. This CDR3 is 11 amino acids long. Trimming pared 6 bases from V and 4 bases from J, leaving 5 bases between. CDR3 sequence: CASRKSDTQYF. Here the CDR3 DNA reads TGTGCCAGCAGAAAGTCAGATACGCAGTATTTT.

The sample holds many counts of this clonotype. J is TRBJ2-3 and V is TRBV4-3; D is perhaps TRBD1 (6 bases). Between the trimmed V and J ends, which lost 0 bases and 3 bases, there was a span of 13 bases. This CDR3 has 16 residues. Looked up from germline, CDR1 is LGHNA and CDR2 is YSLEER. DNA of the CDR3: TGCGCCAGCAGCCAAGATTCGACAGGTCGTACAGATACGCAGTATTTT. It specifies CASSQDSTGRTDTQYF.